This record looks at one TCR beta chain sequence and its context. Its specificity is not known. Germline CDR1 GTSNPN, CDR2 SVGIG (reference sequence). With 0 bases removed from V and 4 bases from J, the gap between germline ends came to 12 bases. CDR3 size: 15 residues. This sample is drawn from a study of shared clonotypes between healthy human individuals. General observations from the study: Relative to memory subsets, naive subsets generally showed larger estimated richness. In a handful of donors, around 5% of naive CD4 clonotypes appeared in common. Only a few donors were included, so the genetic and exposure-history diversity represented was limited.

It was across several immunoSEQ plates that each subset's genomic DNA was evenly split. Libraries were prepared by immunoSEQ multiplex PCR; TCRdb keeps only in-frame clonotypes and omits some of them. The data hold around 2.1 million clones, with more than 90% observed a single time. The J gene is TRBJ1-4, the V gene TRBV30; D is ambiguous. The sequenced sample was naive CD4+ T cells sorted from blood. Subset: CD45RA+ positively selected. The sequence came from a man aged 18 to 35 in good health. The CDR3 nucleotides are TGTGCCTGGAGTGTAAGGGTCGCGATTAATGAAAAACTGTTTTTT. Amino acids: CAWSVRVAINEKLFF.